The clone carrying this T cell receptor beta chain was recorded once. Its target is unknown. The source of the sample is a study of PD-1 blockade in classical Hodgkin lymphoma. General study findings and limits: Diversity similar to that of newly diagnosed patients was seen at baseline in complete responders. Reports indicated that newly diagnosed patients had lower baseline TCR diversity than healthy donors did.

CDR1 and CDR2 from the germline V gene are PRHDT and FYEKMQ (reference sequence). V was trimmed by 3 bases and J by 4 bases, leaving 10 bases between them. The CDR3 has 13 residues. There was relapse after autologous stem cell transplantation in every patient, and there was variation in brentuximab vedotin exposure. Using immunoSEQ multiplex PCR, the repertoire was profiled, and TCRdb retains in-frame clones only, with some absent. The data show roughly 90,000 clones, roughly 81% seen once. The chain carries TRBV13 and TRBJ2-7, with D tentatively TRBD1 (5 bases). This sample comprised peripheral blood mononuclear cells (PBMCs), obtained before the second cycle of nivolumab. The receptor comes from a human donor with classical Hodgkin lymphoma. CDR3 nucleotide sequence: TGTGCCAGCAGCTTGGCAGGGTTTTACGAGCAGTACTTC. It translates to CASSLAGFYEQYF.